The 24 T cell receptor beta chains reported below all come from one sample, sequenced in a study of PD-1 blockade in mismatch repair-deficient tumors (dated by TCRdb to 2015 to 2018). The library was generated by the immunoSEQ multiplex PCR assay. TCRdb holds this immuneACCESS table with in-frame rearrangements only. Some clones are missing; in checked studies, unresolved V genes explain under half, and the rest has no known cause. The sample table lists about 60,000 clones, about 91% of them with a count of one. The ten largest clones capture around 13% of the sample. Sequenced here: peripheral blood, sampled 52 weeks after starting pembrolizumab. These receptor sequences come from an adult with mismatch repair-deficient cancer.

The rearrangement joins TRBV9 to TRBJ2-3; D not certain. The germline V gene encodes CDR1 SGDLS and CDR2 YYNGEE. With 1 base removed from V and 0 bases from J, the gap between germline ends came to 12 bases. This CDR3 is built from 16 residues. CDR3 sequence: CASSVIGATSTDTQYF. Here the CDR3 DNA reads TGTGCCAGCAGCGTAATAGGCGCGACTAGCACAGATACGCAGTATTTT.

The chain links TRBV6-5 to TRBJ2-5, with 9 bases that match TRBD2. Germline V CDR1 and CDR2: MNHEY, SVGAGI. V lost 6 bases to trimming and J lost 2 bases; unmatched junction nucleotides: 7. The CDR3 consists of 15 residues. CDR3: CASRLSGSGQETQYF. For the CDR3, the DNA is TGTGCCAGCAGGCTTAGCGGGAGCGGACAAGAGACCCAGTACTTC.

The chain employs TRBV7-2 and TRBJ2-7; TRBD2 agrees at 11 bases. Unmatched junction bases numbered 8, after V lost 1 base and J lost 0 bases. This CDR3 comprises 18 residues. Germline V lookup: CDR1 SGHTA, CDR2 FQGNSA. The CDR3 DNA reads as TGTGCCAGCAGCTTAGGAGGGGGACTAGCGGCTACCTCCTACGAGCAGTACTTC. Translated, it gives CASSLGGGLAATSYEQYF.

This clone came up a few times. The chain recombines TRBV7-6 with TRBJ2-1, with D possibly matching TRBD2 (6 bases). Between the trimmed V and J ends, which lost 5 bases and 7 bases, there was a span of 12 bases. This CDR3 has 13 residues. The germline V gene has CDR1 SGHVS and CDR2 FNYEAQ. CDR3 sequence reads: CASSPGSWNEQFF. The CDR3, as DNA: TGTGCCAGCAGCCCCGGGAGTTGGAATGAGCAGTTCTTC.

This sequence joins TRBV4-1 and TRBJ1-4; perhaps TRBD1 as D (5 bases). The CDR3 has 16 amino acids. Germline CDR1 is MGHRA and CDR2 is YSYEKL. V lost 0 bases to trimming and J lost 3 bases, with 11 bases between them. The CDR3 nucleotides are TGCGCCAGCAGCCAAGATATGGGGGTGGCTAATGAAAAACTGTTTTTT. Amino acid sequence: CASSQDMGVANEKLFF.

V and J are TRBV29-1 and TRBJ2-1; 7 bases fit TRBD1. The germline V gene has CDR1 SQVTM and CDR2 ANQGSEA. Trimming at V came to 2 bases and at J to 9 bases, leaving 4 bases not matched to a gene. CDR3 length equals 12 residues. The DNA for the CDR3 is TGCAGCGTTGAACCAGGGGGTTCTGAGCAGTTCTTC. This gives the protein CSVEPGGSEQFF.

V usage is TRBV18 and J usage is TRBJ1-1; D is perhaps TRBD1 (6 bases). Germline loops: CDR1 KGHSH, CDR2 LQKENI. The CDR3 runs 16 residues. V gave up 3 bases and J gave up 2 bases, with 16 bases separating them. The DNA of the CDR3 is TGTGCCAGCTCACCCACTAAGGGACATACCAACACTGAAGCTTTCTTT. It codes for CASSPTKGHTNTEAFF.

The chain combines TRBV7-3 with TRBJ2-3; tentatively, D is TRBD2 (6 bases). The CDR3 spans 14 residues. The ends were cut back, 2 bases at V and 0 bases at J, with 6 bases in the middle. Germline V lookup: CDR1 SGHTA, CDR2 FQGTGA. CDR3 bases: TGTGCCAGCAGCTTAGGGACTAGCACAGATACGCAGTATTTT. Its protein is CASSLGTSTDTQYF. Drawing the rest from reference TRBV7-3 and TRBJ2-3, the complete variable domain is GAGVSQTPSNKVTEKGKYVELRCDPISGHTALYWYRQSLGQGPEFLIYFQGTGAADDSGLPNDRFFAVRPEGSVSTLKIQRTERGDSAVYLCASSLGTSTDTQYFGPGTRLTVL.

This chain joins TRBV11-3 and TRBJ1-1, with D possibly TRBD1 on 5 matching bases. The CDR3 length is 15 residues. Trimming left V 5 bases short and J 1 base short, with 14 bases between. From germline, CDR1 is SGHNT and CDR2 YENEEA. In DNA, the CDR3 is TGTGCCAGCAGCGGGGGACTTGGAAGGAACACTGAAGCTTTCTTT. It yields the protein CASSGGLGRNTEAFF.

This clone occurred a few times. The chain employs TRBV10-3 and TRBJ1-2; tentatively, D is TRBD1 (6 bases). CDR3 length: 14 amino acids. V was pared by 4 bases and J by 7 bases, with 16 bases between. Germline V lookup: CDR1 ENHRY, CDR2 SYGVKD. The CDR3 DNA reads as TGTGCCATCAGTGCGACGGGGGCAAGGGGTGGCTACACCTTC. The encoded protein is CAISATGARGGYTF.

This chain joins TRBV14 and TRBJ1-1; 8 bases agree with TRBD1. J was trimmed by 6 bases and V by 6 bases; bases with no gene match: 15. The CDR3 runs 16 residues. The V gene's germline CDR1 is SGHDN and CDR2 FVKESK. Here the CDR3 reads CASSKHAGQGGPEAFF. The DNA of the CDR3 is TGTGCCAGCAGTAAACATGCTGGACAGGGAGGCCCTGAAGCTTTCTTT.

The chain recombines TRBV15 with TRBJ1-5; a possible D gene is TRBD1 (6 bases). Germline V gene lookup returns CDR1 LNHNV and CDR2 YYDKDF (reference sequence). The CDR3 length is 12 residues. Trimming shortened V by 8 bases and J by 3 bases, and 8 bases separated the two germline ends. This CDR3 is CATGGYNQPQHF. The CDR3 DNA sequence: TGTGCCACCGGGGGCTACAATCAGCCCCAGCATTTT.

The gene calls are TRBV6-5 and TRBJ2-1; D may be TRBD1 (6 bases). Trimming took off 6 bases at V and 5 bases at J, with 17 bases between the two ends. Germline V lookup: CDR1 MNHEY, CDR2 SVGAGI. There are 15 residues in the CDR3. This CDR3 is CASSPLRGMNNEQFF. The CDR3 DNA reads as TGTGCCAGCAGCCCGCTAAGGGGGATGAACAATGAGCAGTTCTTC.

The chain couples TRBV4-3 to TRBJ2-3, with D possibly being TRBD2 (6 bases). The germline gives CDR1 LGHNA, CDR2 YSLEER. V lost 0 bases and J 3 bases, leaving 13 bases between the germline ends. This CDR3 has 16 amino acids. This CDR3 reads CASSQEVGEETDTQYF. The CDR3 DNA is TGCGCCAGCAGCCAAGAAGTGGGGGAGGAAACAGATACGCAGTATTTT.

The CDR3 protein is CASSYGGRVGDEQFF. In DNA, the CDR3 is TGTGCCAGCAGTTACGGCGGGAGGGTTGGTGATGAGCAGTTCTTC. The chain combines TRBV6-5 with TRBJ2-1; 9 bases line up with TRBD2. This CDR3 contains 15 residues. The V and J ends lost 2 bases and 8 bases, in that order; junction bases with no gene match: 7. The germline V gene has CDR1 MNHEY and CDR2 SVGAGI.

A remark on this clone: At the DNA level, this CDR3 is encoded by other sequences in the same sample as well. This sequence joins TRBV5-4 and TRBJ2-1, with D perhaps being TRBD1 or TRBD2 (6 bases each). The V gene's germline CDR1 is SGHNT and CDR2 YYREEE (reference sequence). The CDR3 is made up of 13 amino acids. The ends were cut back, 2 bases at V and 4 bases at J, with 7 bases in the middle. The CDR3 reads CASSLGGYNEQFF. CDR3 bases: TGTGCCAGCAGCTTAGGGGGGTACAATGAGCAGTTCTTC. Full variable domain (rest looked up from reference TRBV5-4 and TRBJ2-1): ETGVTQSPTHLIKTRGQQVTLRCSSQSGHNTVSWYQQALGQGPQFIFQYYREEENGRGNFPPRFSGLQFPNYSSELNVNALELDDSALYLCASSLGGYNEQFFGPGTRLTVL.

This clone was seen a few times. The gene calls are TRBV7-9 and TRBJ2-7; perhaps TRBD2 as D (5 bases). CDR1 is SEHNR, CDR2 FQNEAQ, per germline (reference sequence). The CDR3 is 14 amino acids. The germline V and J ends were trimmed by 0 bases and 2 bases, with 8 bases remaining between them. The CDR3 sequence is CASSLAGNPYEQYF. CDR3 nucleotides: TGTGCCAGCAGCTTAGCCGGGAACCCCTACGAGCAGTACTTC.

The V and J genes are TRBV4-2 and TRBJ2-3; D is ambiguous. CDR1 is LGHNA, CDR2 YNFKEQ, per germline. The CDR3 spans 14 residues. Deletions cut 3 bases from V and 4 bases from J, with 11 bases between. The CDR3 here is CASSQFNRADTQYF. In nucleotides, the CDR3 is TGTGCCAGCAGCCAGTTTAATCGGGCAGATACGCAGTATTTT.

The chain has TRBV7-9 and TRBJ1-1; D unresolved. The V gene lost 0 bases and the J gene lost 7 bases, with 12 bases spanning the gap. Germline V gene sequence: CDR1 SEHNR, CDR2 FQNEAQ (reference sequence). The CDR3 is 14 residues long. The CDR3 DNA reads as TGTGCCAGCAGCTTAGCCCCGCGGGCCGTTGAAGCTTTCTTT. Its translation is CASSLAPRAVEAFF.

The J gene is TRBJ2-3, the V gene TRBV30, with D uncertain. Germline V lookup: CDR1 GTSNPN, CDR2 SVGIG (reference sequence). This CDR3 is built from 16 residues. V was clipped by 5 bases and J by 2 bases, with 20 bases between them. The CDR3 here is CAWSRRALPSTDTQYF. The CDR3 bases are TGTGCCTGGTCCCGTAGGGCTCTCCCTTCCACAGATACGCAGTATTTT.

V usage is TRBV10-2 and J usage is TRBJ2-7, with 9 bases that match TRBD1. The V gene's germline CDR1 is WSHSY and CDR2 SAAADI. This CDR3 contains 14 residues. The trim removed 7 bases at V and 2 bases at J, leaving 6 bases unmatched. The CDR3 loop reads CASKGDRVTYEQYF. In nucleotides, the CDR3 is TGCGCCAGCAAAGGGGACAGGGTTACCTACGAGCAGTACTTC.

CDR3 bases: TGCGCCAGCAGCTGGGAGGGGCTAGCGGGAGAAGCGGGCACAGATACGCAGTATTTT. It is translated as CASSWEGLAGEAGTDTQYF. This rearrangement joins TRBV5-1 to TRBJ2-3; 10 bases line up with TRBD2. Trimming removed 3 bases from V and 1 base from J; junction bases left unmatched: 14. The CDR3 has 19 amino acids. The germline gives CDR1 SGHRS, CDR2 YFSETQ.

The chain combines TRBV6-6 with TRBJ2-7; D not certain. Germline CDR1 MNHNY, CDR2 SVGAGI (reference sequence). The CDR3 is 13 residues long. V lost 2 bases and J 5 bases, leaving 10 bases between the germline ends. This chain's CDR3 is CASSYTLLDEQYF. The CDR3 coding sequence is TGTGCCAGCAGTTACACCCTTTTGGACGAGCAGTACTTC.

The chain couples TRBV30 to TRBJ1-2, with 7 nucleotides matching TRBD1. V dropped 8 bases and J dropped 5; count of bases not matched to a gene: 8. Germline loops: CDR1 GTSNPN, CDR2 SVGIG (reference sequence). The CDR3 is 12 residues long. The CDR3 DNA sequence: TGTGCCGCTGACAGGGAGGGGTATGGCTACACCTTC. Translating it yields CAADREGYGYTF.